Each of the 5 T cell receptor beta chains below was sequenced from the same sample in a study of T cell responses to AZD1222 COVID-19 vaccine. Assay: immunoSEQ multiplex PCR; the TCRdb copy retains only in-frame clones and omits some. This table has some 120,000 clones, around nine tenths appearing once. The sample consisted of peripheral blood, taken on day 0 of AZD1222 vaccination. These TCRs come from an adult in good health.

The chain recombines TRBV5-4 with TRBJ2-7, with D perhaps matching TRBD1 (5 bases). Per germline, CDR1 SGHNT and CDR2 YYREEE (reference sequence). This CDR3 has 13 residues. The V end lost 0 bases, the J end lost 4 bases, and 8 bases lay between the germline ends. The chain's CDR3 is CASSLDRSYEQYF. CDR3 coding DNA: TGTGCCAGCAGCTTGGACAGGTCGTACGAGCAGTACTTC.

Only a few counts were recorded for this clone. The V gene is TRBV6-1, the J gene TRBJ1-5; D gene uncertain. This CDR3 is 14 amino acids long. Trimming cost V 2 bases and J 7 bases, with 12 bases left between them. The V gene's germline CDR1 is MNHNS and CDR2 SASEGT. CDR3 coding DNA: TGTGCCAGCAGTGAAAACGGGGTAGACCAGCCCCAGCATTTT. Translated: CASSENGVDQPQHF.

The chain couples TRBV4-2 to TRBJ1-2; D possibly corresponds to TRBD1 (5 bases). The CDR3 length is 13 residues. Germline CDR1 is LGHNA and CDR2 is YNFKEQ. V lost 1 base and J lost 5, with 8 bases in between. The CDR3 spells CASSQGTQYGYTF. The DNA for the CDR3 is TGTGCCAGCAGCCAAGGGACACAATATGGCTACACCTTC.

V usage is TRBV5-1 and J usage is TRBJ2-6; D ambiguous. Trimming pared 3 bases from V and 3 bases from J, leaving 10 bases between. CDR3 length: 15 residues. Germline assignment: CDR1 SGHRS and CDR2 YFSETQ. CDR3 bases: TGCGCCAGCAGCTCGGACCGTTTTGGGGCCAACGTCCTGACTTTC. Translation: CASSSDRFGANVLTF.

This chain connects TRBV6-5 to TRBJ2-7, with 9 bases aligning to TRBD1. The V gene end was trimmed by 6 bases and the J gene end by 4 bases; junction bases not matched to a gene: 7. The CDR3 contains 14 residues. Germline values: CDR1 MNHEY, CDR2 SVGAGI. The CDR3 DNA is TGTGCCAGCAGGGATCCGGGACAGGGTTACGAGCAGTACTTC. This translates into CASRDPGQGYEQYF.